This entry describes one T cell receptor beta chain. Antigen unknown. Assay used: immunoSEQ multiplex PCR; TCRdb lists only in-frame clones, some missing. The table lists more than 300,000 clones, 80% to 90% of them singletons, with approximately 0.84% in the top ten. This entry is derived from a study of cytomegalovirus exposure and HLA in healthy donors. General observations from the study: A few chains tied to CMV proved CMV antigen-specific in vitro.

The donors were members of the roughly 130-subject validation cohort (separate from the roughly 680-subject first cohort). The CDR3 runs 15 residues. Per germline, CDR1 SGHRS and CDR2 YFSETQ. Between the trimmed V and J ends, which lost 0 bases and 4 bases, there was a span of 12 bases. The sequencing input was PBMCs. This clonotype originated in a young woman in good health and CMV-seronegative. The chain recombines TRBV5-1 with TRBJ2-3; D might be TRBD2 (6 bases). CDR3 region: CASSLAGAIPDTQYF. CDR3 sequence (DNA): TGCGCCAGCAGCTTGGCGGGAGCAATTCCAGATACGCAGTATTTT.